This paragraph covers one T cell receptor beta chain sequence. Its antigen is not yet known. The sample holds no much larger clone one base away, and base qualities are not on file. The method behind the library was the immunoSEQ multiplex PCR assay. The multiplex PCR relied on a mix of 60 forward primers for TCR Vbeta segments and 13 reverse primers for TCR Jbeta segments. The CDR3 region of rearranged TCR beta genes was amplified from genomic DNA with a multiplex PCR assay. The amplified TCR beta libraries were sequenced on the Illumina HiSeq System as 87-base-pair reads. As for how the authors treated the data: A later analysis counted about 80 million unique TCR beta chains across the 666 repertoires, and about 10 million of these chains were shared by at least two donors. To remove PCR and sequencing errors, raw reads were error-corrected and collapsed into unique sequences using a nearest-neighbor algorithm that merged closely related sequences. V, D and J gene segments were assigned by aligning CDR3 sequences to IMGT reference sequences. For a sequence to be retained, a match of at least six nucleotides was required to both a V gene segment and a J gene segment. A rearrangement counted as productive if the CDR3 had no stop codons and remained in frame with V and J, and every other rearrangement counted as non-productive. CDR3 was defined by IMGT convention, running from the second conserved V-encoded cysteine to the conserved J-encoded phenylalanine. In an earlier analysis of 550 to 650 of the donors, sequences lacking an unambiguous match to a single V gene segment were excluded. In an earlier analysis of 587 of the donors, V segments were called functional above 56.7% productive rearrangements and were called segregating when the between-donor standard deviation exceeded 5%. A statistical classification framework was built to diagnose cytomegalovirus status from the catalog of TCR beta chain sequences. A later analysis assigned V and J genes by comparing TCR nucleotide sequences with IMGT/GENE-DB human TR gene sequences. The TCRdist pipeline was used in a later analysis to assign CDR3 sequences and most-parsimonious VDJ recombination scenarios. In a later analysis, each TCR beta chain was defined by its CDR3 amino acid sequence together with its V-gene family, and reads lacking a unique V-gene family were excluded. A later analysis removed over 500 highly shared, low-generation-probability nucleotide sequences to deal with suspected cross-contamination and a sequencing artifact. For each public chain, a later analysis derived a clonal expansion index from normalized ranks of inferred template counts within each repertoire. A later analysis computed generation probabilities with a VDJ recombination model fitted to out-of-frame rearrangements, and checked the results against IGoR. In a later analysis, hypergeometric tests were used to score TCR-TCR, TCR-HLA and TCR-CMV co-occurrence, with a repertoire-size bias correction applied to TCR pairs. In a later analysis, false discovery rates were estimated by permuting HLA or CMV assignments 20 times. In a later analysis, co-occurring TCRs were grouped using DBSCAN, and TCRdist sequence similarity was added for clustering within HLA-allele-positive subsets. For co-occurrence clustering, repertoires with fewer than 30,000 or more than 120,000 public chains were excluded, along with five repertoires with anomalous nucleotide sharing. TCRdb's version of the immuneACCESS table is confined to in-frame rearrangements and falls short of the full clone set. An unresolved V gene accounts for under half of the shortfall where checked; the remainder is of unknown origin. V, J and clone size are those of that table, while D and trimming were read from the DNA. Within this sample are around 200,000 clones, with roughly 79% of them counted one time only. The biggest ten clones account for about 2.1% of the sample.

This record belongs to a study of cytomegalovirus exposure and HLA in healthy donors (dated by TCRdb to about 2017). With regard to the full study: An earlier analysis of a few hundred of the donors reported 276 Gb of sequence data and approximately 120 million unique TCR beta sequences obtained from around 190 million T cells. In a later genetic analysis, genome-wide SNP genotypes for about three fifths of the roughly 670 donors were used, and that subset was treated as a discovery cohort. A separate validation cohort of roughly 110 different subjects was used in addition to the approximately 610-subject first cohort. The genetic ancestry cluster associated with self-reported Caucasian donors included around 76% of the roughly 400 genotyped donors. The T cell repertoires of around 670 subjects were profiled by immunosequencing and related to cytomegalovirus serostatus. The number of typed donors differed by locus: about 620-630 for A, B, C, DRB1 and DQB1; 522 for DQA1; approximately 610 for DPA1; and 400 to 480 for DPB1. Roughly 300 gigabases of sequencing data and tens of millions of unique TCR sequences were included in an early release covering about 700 HLA-typed donors. On average, roughly 250,000 unique TCR beta nucleotide sequences were sequenced per donor among about 400 genotyped donors of the cohort, with about 17% of those sequences being non-productive. HLA typing covered class I and class II loci at four-digit resolution. All discovery cohort repertoires had been generated on a single sequencing platform. To study patterns of TCR occurrence, a later analysis re-analyzed previously published TCR beta repertoires from several hundred donors and added high-resolution HLA genotyping. To decide whether each TCR beta V gene segment behaved as functional or pseudogenic, an earlier analysis of some 600 of the donors relied on high-throughput TCR beta sequencing. Roughly 5 DR-DQ haplotypes were handled as single units for association and clustering because linkage in the cohort was strong. Alongside the repertoire data, information on donor age, sex, ethnicity and CMV serostatus was compiled. The study aimed to test whether signatures of past pathogen exposure could be identified by cataloging public T cell receptors. The study combined high-throughput TCR immunosequencing, statistical association of individual TCRs with disease status, and machine learning to predict cytomegalovirus infection status. In the later analysis, no new phenotypic data were used to find candidate immune exposures; instead, reliance was placed on TCR beta sequences and their occurrence across donors.

In total, fewer than 750 healthy bone marrow donors made up the cohort. All cohort members were sampled while nominally healthy, although unrecorded immune exposures were likely present. The donor tested CMV seropositive and was one of the 289 seropositive cohort members. Each donor provided a peripheral blood sample, and peripheral blood mononuclear cells were used for TCR beta sequencing. The Qiagen DNeasy Blood Extraction Kit was used to extract genomic DNA from the blood cell samples. Points the paper makes about the study in general: Linkage disequilibrium might explain the correlated functional status among segregating V segments, but an unknown experimental factor could not be excluded. The presence/absence analyses assumed that sequencing depth was roughly uniform across donors, and that assumption may not be true. The classifier was reported to diagnose cytomegalovirus status with high specificity and sensitivity in both the original cohort and the validation cohort. The sequencing pipeline was judged likely to have produced a cluster of highly shared sequence variants as a technical artifact. Immune exposure information for the cohort was limited to CMV serostatus. Because counts were too low, about 18 rarely observed V segments, including chromosome 9 orphons, were excluded from the earlier analysis of roughly 580 of the donors. The study gave a list of 150 to 200 TCR beta chains associated with cytomegalovirus. A few of the identified cytomegalovirus-associated TCR beta chains were confirmed in vitro to be specific for cytomegalovirus antigens. A later analysis found that TCR association rates varied across HLA loci, with DRB1 alleles showing the most associated TCRs and HLA-C alleles the fewest. V-gene and J-gene trimming of TCR beta chains was associated with a missense DCLRE1C variant in a later genetic analysis, and the association was replicated in an independent cohort. A further reported finding was that TCR beta sequences accurately predicted the HLA-A and HLA-B alleles for most subjects in the first cohort. In an earlier analysis of around 600 of the donors, most TCR beta V segments were observed in productive rearrangements about 90% or about 30% of the time, broadly matching IMGT annotations. Across donors, most TCR sequences were observed very rarely, whereas some public TCRs were present in many individuals. A later analysis reported that several top co-occurrence clusters appeared linked to parvovirus B19, influenza, CMV and Epstein-Barr virus. Most CMV-associated TCR beta chains appeared to be HLA-restricted in a later analysis, and the HLA associations seemed to be driven largely by CMV exposure. Because some donors lacked HLA typing at each locus, the association tests relied only on the typed subset. Assigning TCR associations to individual alleles was difficult when HLA alleles, especially DR and DQ, strongly co-occurred. In a later analysis, HLA-associated TCR beta chains showed more clonal expansion and lower generation probabilities than non-associated chains that were equally common. A later analysis associated 15,000 or so TCR beta sequences with specific HLA alleles at a false discovery rate of 0.05. According to a later genetic analysis, donors in an Asian-associated ancestry cluster had fewer N-insertions in productive TCRs than the approximately 670-donor mean. In this cohort, only TCR beta chains were sequenced, and detectable features were limited by the absence of alpha or paired-chain data. According to the authors, the approach could potentially be generalized to other disease states and immunological phenotypes.

Sequenced input: PBMCs. The clonotype originates from a woman in her twenties or thirties in good health and CMV-seropositive.

The CDR3: CASSPPSLASEQYF. The nucleotide sequence reads as follows: TGTGCCAGCTCACCACCGAGTCTAGCTAGCGAGCAGTACTTC. The V gene is TRBV18 and the J gene is TRBJ2-7; tentative D gene TRBD2, with 5 bases matching. V gives up 0 bases and J gives up 6 bases, and the segment between their germline ends measures 12 bases. CDR1 and CDR2, looked up from the germline V gene, are KGHSH and LQKENI. CDR3 length: 14 amino acids, cysteine to phenylalanine. Only CDR3 DNA is held: 42 bases, read in frame from base 1. Joined to the reference TRBV18 and TRBJ2-7 proteins, this CDR3 gives the full variable domain: NAGVMQNPRHLVRRRGQEARLRCSPMKGHSHVYWYRQLPEEGLKFMVYLQKENIIDESGMPKERFSAEFPKEGPSILRIQQVVRGDSAAYFCASSPPSLASEQYFGPGTRLTVT.